The 13 T cell receptor beta chains reported below all come from one sample, sequenced in a study of T cell repertoires in cytomegalovirus infection. These receptors have no identified antigens. TCRdb re-called the reads through MiXCR, storing one row per CDR3 protein. The table shows 600,000 to 700,000 distinct CDR3 sequences, with roughly 33% occurring only once. The sample in question was cultured PBMCs, obtained from culture after CMV antigen stimulation. Receptors originate from a human donor in good health (CMV status not recorded). Some clones in this sample may be carry-over from other donors' samples.

This clonotype was seen a handful of times. The chain couples TRBV4-1 to TRBJ1-5; D gene uncertain. The germline V gene has CDR1 MGHRA and CDR2 YSYEKL. Between the trimmed V and J ends, which lost 0 bases and 3 bases, there was a span of 9 bases. The CDR3 totals 15 residues. DNA of the CDR3: TGCGCCAGCAGCCAAGATCAGCAACCCAATCAGCCCCAGCATTTT. It yields the protein CASSQDQQPNQPQHF.

This rearrangement joins TRBV11-2 to TRBJ2-2, with 11 bases that match TRBD2. The CDR3 spans 16 residues. V lost 5 bases to trimming and J lost 7 bases; unmatched junction nucleotides: 9. CDR1 and CDR2 (germline): SGHAT, FQNNGV. CDR3 residues: CASSVVAGGLGGELFF. The CDR3 DNA reads TGTGCCAGCAGCGTCGTAGCGGGAGGGCTAGGCGGGGAGCTGTTTTTT.

The CDR3 is CASSQTNRVQETQYF. In nucleotides, the CDR3 is TGCGCCAGCAGCCAGACCAACAGGGTGCAAGAGACCCAGTACTTC. The rearrangement joins TRBV4-1 to TRBJ2-5; D possibly corresponds to TRBD1 (6 bases). Germline V gives CDR1 MGHRA, CDR2 YSYEKL. Trimming stripped 3 bases from V and 2 bases from J, with 13 bases between. The CDR3 contains 15 residues.

Comments on this clonotype: Since no conserved phenylalanine or tryptophan closes the CDR3, a read error is the likely cause. Because the CDR3's place on the DNA is in doubt, the DNA is left out and the CDR3 is given as listed by TCRdb. The chain carries TRBV5-4 and TRBJ2-1. From its first to its last residue, the CDR3 has 12 amino acids. CDR1 is SGHNT and CDR2 is YYREEE in the germline V gene (reference sequence). CDR3: CASSSGRDSSSI.

This clonotype was seen ten or more times. V and J are TRBV7-2 and TRBJ2-5; 11 bases match TRBD1. The CDR3 length is 17 residues. J gave up 5 bases and V 3 bases, and 11 bases lay outside the gene matches. Germline CDR1 SGHTA, CDR2 FQGNSA. CDR3 in amino acids: CASSFGTRTGGVETQYF. CDR3 in DNA: TGTGCCAGCAGCTTTGGAACGCGGACAGGGGGCGTCGAGACCCAGTACTTC. Using reference TRBV7-2 and TRBJ2-5 for the parts outside the CDR3, the full variable domain is GAGVSQSPSNKVTEKGKDVELRCDPISGHTALYWYRQSLGQGLEFLIYFQGNSAPDKSGLPSDRFSAERTGGSVSTLTIQRTQQEDSAVYLCASSFGTRTGGVETQYFGPGTRLLVL.

The chain links TRBV11-2 to TRBJ1-3, with TRBD1 as a possible D gene (6 bases). From germline, CDR1 is SGHAT and CDR2 FQNNGV. The length of the CDR3 is 17 residues. Trimming stripped 3 bases from V and 0 bases from J, with 15 bases between. Here the CDR3 DNA reads TGTGCCAGCAGCTTTCCGGACAGCGGAATCTCTGGAAACACCATATATTTT. Translating gives CASSFPDSGISGNTIYF.

This clonotype was recorded only once. This chain uses TRBV12-5 with TRBJ2-2, with 11 bases fitting TRBD1. The junction had 4 bases not matched to a gene; V was cut back by 1 base and J by 6 bases. Germline lookup yields CDR1 LGHNT and CDR2 FRNRAP. CDR3 length equals 16 residues. The CDR3, as DNA: TGTGCTAGTGGTTTGGCCGGACAGGGGGCGCCCGGGGAGCTGTTTTTT. It encodes CASGLAGQGAPGELFF.

The rearrangement links TRBV12-3 or TRBV12-4 to TRBJ1-5; D possibly corresponds to TRBD1 (5 bases). Trimming removed 5 bases at V and 0 bases at J, with 11 bases between. This CDR3 region has 15 residues. The DNA of the CDR3 is TGTGCCAGCAGTGATCAGGGAGATAGCAATCAGCCCCAGCATTTT. It encodes CASSDQGDSNQPQHF.

The rearrangement uses TRBV4-3 and TRBJ2-1; the match to TRBD2 covers 9 bases. Germline V gene data show CDR1 as LGHNA and CDR2 as YSLEER. V gave up 0 bases and J gave up 0 bases; unmatched junction bases: 3. There are 17 residues in the CDR3. In DNA form, the CDR3 reads TGCGCCAGCAGCCAAGATACACTAGCGGGCTCCTACAATGAGCAGTTCTTC. As protein: CASSQDTLAGSYNEQFF.

The chain has TRBV27 and TRBJ2-5, with D uncertain. The CDR3 is 13 amino acids. V dropped 6 bases and J dropped 7 bases, with 15 bases sitting between them. Germline V lookup: CDR1 MNHEY, CDR2 SMNVEV (reference sequence). CDR3 in DNA: TGTGCCAGCAGCCGAAGCCTCCCCGGGACCCAGTACTTC. It translates to CASSRSLPGTQYF.

This clonotype was seen ten or more times. This chain joins TRBV4-1 and TRBJ2-7; D gene ambiguous. This CDR3 is built from 14 residues. Germline V gives CDR1 MGHRA, CDR2 YSYEKL. V lost 4 bases, J lost 1 base, and 11 bases lay in between. The CDR3 DNA reads TGCGCCAGCAGCCTTGGTATCGGTTCCTACGAGCAGTACTTC. Translating gives CASSLGIGSYEQYF.

The V gene is TRBV19, the J gene TRBJ1-5; unclear D gene. This CDR3 comprises 17 residues. Germline V gene data show CDR1 as LNHDA and CDR2 as SQIVND (reference sequence). Trimming shortened V by 6 bases and J by 0 bases, and 18 bases separated the two germline ends. The CDR3 loop reads CASSPGSRSSSNQPQHF. CDR3 DNA sequence: TGTGCCAGTAGCCCCGGAAGCCGGTCTTCTAGCAATCAGCCCCAGCATTTT.

The rearrangement uses TRBV5-8 and TRBJ1-5; D not resolved. Trimming shortened V by 1 base and J by 4 bases, and 12 bases separated the two germline ends. The CDR3 extends over 15 amino acids. CDR1 is SGHTS, CDR2 YDEGEE, per germline. The CDR3 DNA reads TGTGCCAGCAGCTTGCTTGGGCACCTAAATCAGCCCCAGCATTTT. Translated, it gives CASSLLGHLNQPQHF.